What follows are 32 T cell receptor beta chains derived from one specimen sequenced in a study of T cells in tumors after PD-1 blockade. The repertoire was sequenced with immunoSEQ multiplex PCR; TCRdb's copy has only in-frame clones and lacks some. The profile shows 61,000 or so clones, around 80% of them singletons. The sequenced sample was PBMCs, obtained before anti-PD-1 treatment. Receptors originate from a human donor with basal cell carcinoma.

As DNA, the CDR3 is TGTGCCATCAGATCCGGGACAAGGAGCGATGGCTACACCTTC. Translation gives CAIRSGTRSDGYTF. The genes are TRBV10-3 and TRBJ1-2, with D possibly being TRBD1 (6 bases). The ends were cut back, 6 bases at V and 6 bases at J, with 17 bases in the middle. Germline CDR1 is ENHRY and CDR2 is SYGVKD. The CDR3 has 14 amino acids.

V usage is TRBV9 and J usage is TRBJ1-2; TRBD1 matches 7 bases. The J segment lost 5 bases and the V segment lost 4 bases, leaving 5 bases of the junction unmatched. Germline lookup yields CDR1 SGDLS and CDR2 YYNGEE. This CDR3 has 13 amino acids. The CDR3 DNA follows: TGTGCCAGCAGCTTGCAGGGGGATTATGGCTACACCTTC. This encodes CASSLQGDYGYTF.

This chain joins TRBV4-1 and TRBJ1-1; the D is unclear. CDR1 is MGHRA and CDR2 is YSYEKL in the germline V gene. V was clipped by 1 base and J by 7 bases, with 4 bases between them. The CDR3 loop spans 11 amino acids. The CDR3 nucleotides are TGCGCCAGCAGCCAAGGTAGTGAAGCTTTCTTT. Encoded protein: CASSQGSEAFF.

DNA of the CDR3: TGTGCCAGCAGCCCAAGTGGGCGCGAAGGAACAGATACGCAGTATTTT. Translating gives CASSPSGREGTDTQYF. The chain links TRBV3-1 (or the pseudogene TRBV3-2) to TRBJ2-3, with D unresolved. Germline V gene lookup returns CDR1 LGHDT and CDR2 YNNKEL (reference sequence). This CDR3 comprises 16 residues. Deletions cut 4 bases from V and 3 bases from J, with 17 bases between.

The chain carries TRBV6-5 and TRBJ2-1, with 10 bases matching TRBD2. The ends lost 0 bases at V and 2 bases at J; junction bases unmatched: 1. The CDR3 sequence is 16 residues long. Germline-derived CDR1 and CDR2 are MNHEY and SVGAGI. The CDR3 DNA sequence: TGTGCCAGCAGTTACTCCGGGACTAGCGCCTACAATGAGCAGTTCTTC. Protein product: CASSYSGTSAYNEQFF.

In its sample, this clone was seen once. The chain employs TRBV13 and TRBJ2-1, with D perhaps matching TRBD1 or TRBD2 (6 bases each). Germline assignment: CDR1 PRHDT and CDR2 FYEKMQ (reference sequence). The CDR3 has 13 residues. V lost 1 base to trimming and J lost 9 bases, with 10 bases between them. The CDR3 here is CASSLDGGGEQFF. The CDR3 coding sequence is TGTGCCAGCAGCTTAGACGGGGGCGGTGAGCAGTTCTTC.

The rearrangement joins TRBV30 to TRBJ1-6, with D hard to call. V was pared by 2 bases and J by 8 bases, with 16 bases between. Germline CDR1 and CDR2: GTSNPN and SVGIG (reference sequence). The CDR3 consists of 15 residues. The CDR3 coding sequence is TGTGCCTGGAGTTCCCCCCGGGTCTCTTATTCACCCCTCCACTTT. Translation gives CAWSSPRVSYSPLHF.

V is TRBV9 and J is TRBJ1-6, with D possibly matching TRBD1 (5 bases). The CDR3 runs 13 residues. The V end was cut by 3 bases, the J end by 6 bases, with 7 bases between. Per the germline V gene, CDR1 is SGDLS and CDR2 is YYNGEE. The CDR3 DNA reads as TGTGCCAGCAGCGCGGGGGGTAATTCACCCCTCCACTTT. Its protein product is CASSAGGNSPLHF.

The chain couples TRBV2 to TRBJ1-5; D is unresolved. CDR1 and CDR2 from the germline V gene are SNHLY and FYNNEI. V was clipped by 7 bases and J by 0 bases, with 7 bases between them. This CDR3 has 13 amino acids. The CDR3 DNA reads TGTGCCAGCAAAGAATATAGCAATCAGCCCCAGCATTTT. This gives the protein CASKEYSNQPQHF.

The V gene is TRBV7-3, the J gene TRBJ1-1, with D uncertain. Germline CDR1 reads SGHTA; CDR2 reads FQGTGA. V was trimmed by 6 bases and J by 1 base, leaving 15 bases between them. This CDR3 spans 15 amino acids. CDR3 sequence: CASSNNPSSNTEAFF. CDR3 nucleotide sequence: TGTGCCAGCAGTAATAACCCCAGTTCGAACACTGAAGCTTTCTTT. The full variable domain, rest sourced from reference TRBV7-3 and TRBJ1-1, is GAGVSQTPSNKVTEKGKYVELRCDPISGHTALYWYRQSLGQGPEFLIYFQGTGAADDSGLPNDRFFAVRPEGSVSTLKIQRTERGDSAVYLCASSNNPSSNTEAFFGQGTRLTVV.

The chain recombines TRBV6-6 with TRBJ1-1; weak D call: TRBD1 (5 bases). This CDR3 is built from 14 residues. Germline assignment: CDR1 MNHNY and CDR2 SVGAGI (reference sequence). V lost 6 bases, J lost 2 bases, and 13 bases lay in between. The chain's CDR3 is CASRGTTSNTEAFF. The CDR3, as DNA: TGTGCCAGCAGGGGGACGACGTCCAACACTGAAGCTTTCTTT.

This clone was counted only a few times. V gene TRBV5-5 combines with J gene TRBJ1-1; perhaps TRBD1 as D (6 bases). From germline, CDR1 is SGHKS and CDR2 YYEKEE (reference sequence). This CDR3 has 15 residues. Between the trimmed V and J ends, which lost 3 bases and 4 bases, there was a span of 16 bases. In DNA form, the CDR3 reads TGTGCCAGCAGCTACAGTGGGACAAAGGGCACTGAAGCTTTCTTT. It encodes CASSYSGTKGTEAFF.

The chain employs TRBV11-3 and TRBJ2-7, with 7 bases aligning to TRBD1. CDR1 is SGHNT, CDR2 YENEEA, per germline. The CDR3 is 15 residues long. The ends lost 4 bases at V and 0 bases at J; junction bases unmatched: 6. The CDR3 loop reads CASSSLTGSSYEQYF. In DNA, the CDR3 is TGTGCCAGCAGCTCGTTGACAGGGAGCTCCTACGAGCAGTACTTC.

The genes are TRBV12-3 or TRBV12-4 and TRBJ2-7; D ambiguous. The CDR3 covers 13 residues. The V end was cut by 3 bases, the J end by 6 bases, with 12 bases between. Here the CDR3 DNA reads TGTGCCAGCAGTTTGACCCCTCGCCCCGAGCAGTACTTC. Residues: CASSLTPRPEQYF.

This clone is a singleton in its sample. This chain uses TRBV3-1 (or the pseudogene TRBV3-2) with TRBJ2-5; D call uncertain. V lost 1 base and J 6 bases, leaving 12 bases between the germline ends. The CDR3 runs to 14 residues. Germline V gives CDR1 LGHDT, CDR2 YNNKEL (reference sequence). CDR3 sequence reads: CASSQVGGSQTQYF. In nucleotides, the CDR3 is TGTGCCAGCAGCCAAGTCGGTGGTTCGCAGACCCAGTACTTC.

This chain links TRBV9 with TRBJ1-1; 8 bases fit TRBD1. This CDR3 is built from 16 residues. Germline CDR1 SGDLS, CDR2 YYNGEE. V lost 4 bases to trimming and J lost 4 bases; unmatched junction nucleotides: 12. CDR3 protein: CASSPHGTGLSTEAFF. The CDR3 DNA is TGTGCCAGCAGCCCTCACGGGACAGGTCTGAGCACTGAAGCTTTCTTT.

The chain joins TRBV30 to TRBJ1-6; D is perhaps TRBD1 (6 bases). The CDR3 spans 14 residues. The germline V and J ends were trimmed by 2 bases and 7 bases, with 12 bases remaining between them. Germline assignment: CDR1 GTSNPN and CDR2 SVGIG (reference sequence). The CDR3, as DNA: TGTGCCTGGAGTCCCAGGGGATGGAATTCACCCCTCCACTTT. This sequence encodes CAWSPRGWNSPLHF.

The chain carries TRBV13 and TRBJ1-1; D uncertain. Trimming removed 4 bases at V and 9 bases at J, with 12 bases between. The CDR3 is 12 residues long. The germline gives CDR1 PRHDT, CDR2 FYEKMQ (reference sequence). The CDR3 DNA reads as TGTGCCAGCAGCTCCCGGCCTCCGCAAGCTTTCTTT. It translates to CASSSRPPQAFF.

This chain connects TRBV5-1 to TRBJ2-3; tentatively, D is TRBD2 (7 bases). V lost 4 bases to trimming and J lost 2 bases, with 11 bases between them. The length of the CDR3 is 14 residues. Germline CDR1 is SGHRS and CDR2 is YFSETQ. The CDR3 nucleotides read TGCGCCAGCAGCCACGGGGGGCCCACAGATACGCAGTATTTT. Its translation: CASSHGGPTDTQYF. The full variable domain, in which reference TRBV5-1 and TRBJ2-3 provide the parts outside the CDR3, is KAGVTQTPRYLIKTRGQQVTLSCSPISGHRSVSWYQQTPGQGLQFLFEYFSETQRNKGNFPGRFSGRQFSNSRSEMNVSTLELGDSALYLCASSHGGPTDTQYFGPGTRLTVL.

V and J are TRBV29-1 and TRBJ2-7; 8 bases fit TRBD1. V dropped 6 bases and J dropped 6; count of bases not matched to a gene: 7. The CDR3 sequence is 12 residues long. Germline-derived CDR1 and CDR2 are SQVTM and ANQGSEA. CDR3 in amino acids: CSVATGGFEQYF. The CDR3 nucleotides read TGCAGCGTCGCCACAGGGGGGTTCGAGCAGTACTTC.

J is TRBJ2-7 and V is TRBV11-3; the D is unclear. The CDR3 is 14 amino acids. CDR1 and CDR2 from the germline V gene are SGHNT and YENEEA. Trimming removed 0 bases from V and 6 bases from J, with 12 bases in between. CDR3 DNA sequence: TGTGCCAGCAGCTTAGAGGCTGCTACTGCCGAGCAGTACTTC. It encodes CASSLEAATAEQYF.

The chain has TRBV7-9 and TRBJ2-3; D is uncertain. The CDR3 covers 13 residues. Germline values: CDR1 SEHNR, CDR2 FQNEAQ (reference sequence). V lost 1 base, J lost 10 bases, and 12 bases lay in between. CDR3 bases: TGTGCCAGCAGCTTAGGCCTGACGGCTCCGCAGTATTTT. This codes for CASSLGLTAPQYF.

The rearrangement uses TRBV3-1 (or the pseudogene TRBV3-2) and TRBJ2-1; possible D gene TRBD2, 6 bases. This CDR3 has 15 residues. V lost 1 base to trimming and J lost 5 bases, with 12 bases between them. CDR1 and CDR2 (germline): LGHDT, YNNKEL (reference sequence). Here the CDR3 DNA reads TGTGCCAGCAGCCAAGGGCGGGGACGGAACAATGAGCAGTTCTTC. It encodes CASSQGRGRNNEQFF.

V gene TRBV5-1 combines with J gene TRBJ2-5; 8 bases line up with TRBD1. V lost 4 bases to trimming and J lost 3 bases; unmatched junction nucleotides: 2. CDR1 and CDR2 from the germline V gene are SGHRS and YFSETQ. This CDR3 is 13 amino acids long. CDR3 nucleotides: TGCGCCAGCAGCCCGGACAGGGAAGAGACCCAGTACTTC. Its protein product is CASSPDREETQYF.

The chain links TRBV6-5 to TRBJ1-2; 9 nucleotides match TRBD1. This CDR3 region has 12 residues. Trimming removed 8 bases from V and 6 bases from J; junction bases left unmatched: 4. CDR1 is MNHEY and CDR2 is SVGAGI in the germline V gene. This CDR3 reads CASGTGGNGYTF. The CDR3 DNA reads as TGTGCCAGCGGAACAGGGGGCAATGGCTACACCTTC.

This clone was seen only a few times. CDR3 loop: CASSTLRGSQETQYF. CDR3 in DNA: TGTGCCAGCAGCACACTGCGGGGTTCACAAGAGACCCAGTACTTC. J is TRBJ2-5 and V is TRBV13; D perhaps matches TRBD2 (6 bases). The CDR3 sequence is 15 residues long. The germline CDR1 and CDR2 sequences are PRHDT and FYEKMQ (reference sequence). V gave up 5 bases and J gave up 2 bases, with 15 bases separating them.

V and J are TRBV3-1 (or the pseudogene TRBV3-2) and TRBJ1-1; TRBD1 is a possible D gene (5 bases). Trimming cost V 4 bases and J 3 bases, with 12 bases left between them. This CDR3 contains 14 residues. In germline, CDR1 is LGHDT, CDR2 YNNKEL (reference sequence). The CDR3 DNA sequence: TGTGCCAGCAGCCGCAGGGAAATTGACACTGAAGCTTTCTTT. It translates to CASSRREIDTEAFF.

The chain is built from TRBV5-1 and TRBJ2-5; a possible D gene is TRBD2 (6 bases). Germline assignment: CDR1 SGHRS and CDR2 YFSETQ. The CDR3 length is 12 residues. Trimming shortened V by 4 bases and J by 4 bases, and 8 bases separated the two germline ends. The CDR3 loop is CASSRGTETQYF. CDR3 nucleotides: TGCGCCAGCAGCCGGGGGACAGAGACCCAGTACTTC.

This clone was observed a handful of times. The chain combines TRBV6-1 with TRBJ2-6, with 8 bases matching TRBD1. The CDR3 extends over 16 amino acids. With V trimmed by 3 bases and J by 4 bases, 5 bases remained unmatched. Germline V gene data show CDR1 as MNHNS and CDR2 as SASEGT. CDR3 residues: CASSEQGARGANVLTF. CDR3 DNA: TGTGCCAGCAGTGAGCAGGGGGCGCGGGGGGCCAACGTCCTGACTTTC.

The V call is TRBV25-1, the J call TRBJ2-1; D is possibly TRBD1 or TRBD2 (5 bases each). In germline, CDR1 is MGHDK, CDR2 SYGVNS. The CDR3 spans 16 residues. Trimming took 1 base from V and 5 from J, leaving 15 bases between them. The CDR3 reads CASSELGAGTHNEQFF. The CDR3 nucleotides are TGTGCCAGCAGTGAATTAGGGGCAGGGACCCACAATGAGCAGTTCTTC. Full variable domain (outside the CDR3, taken from reference TRBV25-1 and TRBJ2-1): EADIYQTPRYLVIGTGKKITLECSQTMGHDKMYWYQQDPGMELHLIHYSYGVNSTEKGDLSSESTVSRIRTEHFPLTLESARPSHTSQYLCASSELGAGTHNEQFFGPGTRLTVL.

The sample holds one count of this clone. The chain links TRBV7-2 to TRBJ1-1; the match to TRBD1 covers 7 bases. V lost 5 bases and J lost 0; bases outside the gene matches: 6. The germline gives CDR1 SGHTA, CDR2 FQGNSA. The CDR3 length is 15 residues. As DNA, the CDR3 is TGTGCCAGCAGCCCCACAGGGGCTCTGAACACTGAAGCTTTCTTT. It specifies CASSPTGALNTEAFF.

CDR3 sequence (DNA): TGTGCCAGCAGCTTGGGGTCGGCGGGGGGGTTACAAGATACGCAGTATTTT. It is translated as CASSLGSAGGLQDTQYF. V and J are TRBV7-9 and TRBJ2-3, with 9 positions matching TRBD2. V trimming: 3 bases; J trimming: 5 bases; junction bases outside the gene matches: 12. CDR1 and CDR2 (germline): SEHNR, FQNEAQ (reference sequence). This CDR3 comprises 17 residues.